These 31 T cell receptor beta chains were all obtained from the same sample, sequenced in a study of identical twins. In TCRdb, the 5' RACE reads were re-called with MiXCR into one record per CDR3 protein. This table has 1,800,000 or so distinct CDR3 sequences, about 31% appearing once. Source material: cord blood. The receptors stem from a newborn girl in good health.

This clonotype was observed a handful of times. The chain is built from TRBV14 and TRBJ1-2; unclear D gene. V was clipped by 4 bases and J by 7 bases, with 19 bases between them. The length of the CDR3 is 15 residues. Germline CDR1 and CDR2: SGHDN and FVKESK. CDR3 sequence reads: CASSLRRYSSAGYTF. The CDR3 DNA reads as TGTGCCAGCAGCCTCCGTAGATATTCCTCCGCTGGCTACACCTTC.

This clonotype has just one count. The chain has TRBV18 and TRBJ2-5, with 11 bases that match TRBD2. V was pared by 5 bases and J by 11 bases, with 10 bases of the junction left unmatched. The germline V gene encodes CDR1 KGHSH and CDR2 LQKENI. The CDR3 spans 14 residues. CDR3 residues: CASSVTSGGSEQYF. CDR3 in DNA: TGTGCCAGCTCAGTCACTAGCGGGGGAAGTGAGCAGTACTTC.

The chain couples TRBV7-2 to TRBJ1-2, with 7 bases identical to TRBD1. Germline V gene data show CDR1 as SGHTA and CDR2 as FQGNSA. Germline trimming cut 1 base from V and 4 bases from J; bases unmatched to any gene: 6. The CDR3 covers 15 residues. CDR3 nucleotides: TGTGCCAGCAGCTTAGGAATGACAGGGCCCTATGGCTACACCTTC. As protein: CASSLGMTGPYGYTF.

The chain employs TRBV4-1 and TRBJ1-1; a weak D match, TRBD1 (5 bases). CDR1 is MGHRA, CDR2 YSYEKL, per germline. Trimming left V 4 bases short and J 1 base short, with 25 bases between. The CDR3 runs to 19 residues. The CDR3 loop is CASSLYYFRGVKGNTEAFF. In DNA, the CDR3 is TGCGCCAGCAGCCTATATTATTTCAGAGGGGTTAAGGGGAACACTGAAGCTTTCTTT.

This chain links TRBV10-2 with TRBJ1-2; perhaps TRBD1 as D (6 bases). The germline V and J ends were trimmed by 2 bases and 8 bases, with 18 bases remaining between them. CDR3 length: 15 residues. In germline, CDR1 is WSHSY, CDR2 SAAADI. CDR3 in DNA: TGCGCCAGCAGTGAGCCCTCGACAGGCGCGGTAGGCTACACCTTC. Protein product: CASSEPSTGAVGYTF.

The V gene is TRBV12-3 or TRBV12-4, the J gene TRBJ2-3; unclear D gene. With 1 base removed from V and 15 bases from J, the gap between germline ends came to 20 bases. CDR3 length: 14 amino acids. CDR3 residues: CASSLVVSTDMEYF. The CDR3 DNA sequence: TGTGCCAGCAGTTTAGTTGTCAGCACAGATATGGAATATTTT.

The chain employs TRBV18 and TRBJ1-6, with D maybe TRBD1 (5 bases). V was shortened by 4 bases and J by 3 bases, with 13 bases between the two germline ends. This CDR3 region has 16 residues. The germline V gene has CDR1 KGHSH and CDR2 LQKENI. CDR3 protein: CASSRTPTLYNSPLHF. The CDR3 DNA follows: TGTGCCAGCTCACGGACACCTACCCTCTATAATTCACCCCTCCACTTT.

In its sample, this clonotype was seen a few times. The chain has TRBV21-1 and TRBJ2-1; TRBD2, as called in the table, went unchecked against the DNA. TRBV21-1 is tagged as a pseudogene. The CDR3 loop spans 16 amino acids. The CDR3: CANSKGASGSLHEQFF. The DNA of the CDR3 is TGTGCCAACAGCAAAGGTGCTAGCGGGAGCCTCCATGAGCAGTTCTTC.

CDR3 amino acids: CASSVPPVGAYNEQYF. The CDR3 coding sequence is TGTGCCAGCAGCGTACCCCCAGTCGGGGCTTACAATGAGCAGTACTTC. The V and J genes are TRBV9 and TRBJ2-7, with D perhaps assigned TRBD1 or TRBD2 (5 bases each). CDR1 is SGDLS, CDR2 YYNGEE, per germline. The CDR3 runs to 16 residues. Trimming pared 1 base from V and 7 bases from J, leaving 21 bases between.

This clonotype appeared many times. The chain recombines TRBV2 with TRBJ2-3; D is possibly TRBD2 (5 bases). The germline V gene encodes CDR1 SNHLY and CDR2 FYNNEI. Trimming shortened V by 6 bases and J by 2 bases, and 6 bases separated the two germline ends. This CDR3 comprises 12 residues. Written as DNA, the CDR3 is TGTGCCAGCAGGACTAACACAGATACGCAGTATTTT. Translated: CASRTNTDTQYF.

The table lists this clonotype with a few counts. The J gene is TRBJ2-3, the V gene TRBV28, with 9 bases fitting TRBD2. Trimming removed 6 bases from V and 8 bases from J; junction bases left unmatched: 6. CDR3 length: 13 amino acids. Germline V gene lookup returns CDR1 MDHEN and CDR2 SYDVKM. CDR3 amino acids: CASRLAGVGTQYF. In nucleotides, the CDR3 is TGTGCCAGCAGATTAGCGGGAGTAGGTACGCAGTATTTT.

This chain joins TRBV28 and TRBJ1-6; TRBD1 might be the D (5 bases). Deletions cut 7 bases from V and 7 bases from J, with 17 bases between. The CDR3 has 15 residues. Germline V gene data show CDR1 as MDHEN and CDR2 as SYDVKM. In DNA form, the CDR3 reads TGTGCCAGCAACGCGGGGGTCACTCGGAATTCACCCCTCCACTTT. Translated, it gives CASNAGVTRNSPLHF. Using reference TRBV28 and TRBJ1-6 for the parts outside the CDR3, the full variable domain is DVKVTQSSRYLVKRTGEKVFLECVQDMDHENMFWYRQDPGLGLRLIYFSYDVKMKEKGDIPEGYSVSREKKERFSLILESASTNQTSMYLCASNAGVTRNSPLHFGNGTRLTVT.

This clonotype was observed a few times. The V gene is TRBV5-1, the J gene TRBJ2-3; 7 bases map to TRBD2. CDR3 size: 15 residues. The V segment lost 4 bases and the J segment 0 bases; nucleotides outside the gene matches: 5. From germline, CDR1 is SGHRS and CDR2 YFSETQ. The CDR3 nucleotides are TGCGCCAGCAGCACAAGCGGGGCTAGCACAGATACGCAGTATTTT. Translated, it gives CASSTSGASTDTQYF.

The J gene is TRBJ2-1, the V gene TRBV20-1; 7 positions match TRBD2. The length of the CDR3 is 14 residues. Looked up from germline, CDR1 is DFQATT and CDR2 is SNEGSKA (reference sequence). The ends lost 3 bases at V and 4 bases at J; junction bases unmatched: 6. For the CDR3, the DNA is TGCAGTGCTAGTTTTGTCGGGGGGTACAATGAGCAGTTCTTC. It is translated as CSASFVGGYNEQFF.

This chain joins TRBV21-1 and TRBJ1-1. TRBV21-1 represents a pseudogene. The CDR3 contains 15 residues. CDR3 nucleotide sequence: TGTGCCAGCCAGGACTGTGGGAGACCCTGGACTGAAGCTTTCTTT. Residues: CASQDCGRPWTEAFF.

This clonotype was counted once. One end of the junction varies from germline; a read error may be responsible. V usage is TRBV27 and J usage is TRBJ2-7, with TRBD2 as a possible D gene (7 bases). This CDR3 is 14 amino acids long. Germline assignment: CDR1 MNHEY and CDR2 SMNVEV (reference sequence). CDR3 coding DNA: TGTGCCAGCAGCCCCCCCGCGGGGGCCTACGGGCAGTACTTC. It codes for CASSPPAGAYGQYF.

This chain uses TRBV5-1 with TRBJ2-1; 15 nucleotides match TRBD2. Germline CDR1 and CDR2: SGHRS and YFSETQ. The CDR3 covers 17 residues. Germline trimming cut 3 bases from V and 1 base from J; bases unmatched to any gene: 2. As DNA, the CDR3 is TGCGCCAGCAGCTGGGGACTAGCGGGGGGTTCCTACAATGAGCAGTTCTTC. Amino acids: CASSWGLAGGSYNEQFF.

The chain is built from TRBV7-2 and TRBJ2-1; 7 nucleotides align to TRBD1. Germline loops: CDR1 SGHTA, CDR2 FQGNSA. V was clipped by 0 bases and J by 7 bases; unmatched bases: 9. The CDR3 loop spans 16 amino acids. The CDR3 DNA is TGTGCCAGCAGCTTAGCACAGGGGTTGGTTGGTAATGAGCAGTTCTTC. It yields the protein CASSLAQGLVGNEQFF.

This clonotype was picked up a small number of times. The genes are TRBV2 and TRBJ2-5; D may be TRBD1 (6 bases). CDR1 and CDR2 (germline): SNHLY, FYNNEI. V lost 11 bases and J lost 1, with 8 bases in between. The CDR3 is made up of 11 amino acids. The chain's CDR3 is CAQGPQETQYF. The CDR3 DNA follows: TGTGCCCAGGGGCCCCAAGAGACCCAGTACTTC.

Here the CDR3 DNA reads TGTGCCAGCAGTGAAGTAGCTACGGGCTACACCTTC. Its translation: CASSEVATGYTF. The chain employs TRBV2 and TRBJ1-2; D ambiguous. Germline V gives CDR1 SNHLY, CDR2 FYNNEI. The V and J ends lost 1 base and 8 bases respectively, with 8 bases between them. There are 12 residues in the CDR3.

CDR3 loop: CASSRGRIPGTSGPEQFF. CDR3 DNA sequence: TGCGCCAGCAGCCGTGGTAGGATTCCCGGGACTAGCGGACCCGAGCAGTTCTTC. The V and J genes are TRBV5-1 and TRBJ2-1; 11 bases match TRBD2. This CDR3 region has 18 residues. The ends lost 4 bases at V and 10 bases at J; junction bases unmatched: 19. Germline V CDR1 and CDR2: SGHRS, YFSETQ.

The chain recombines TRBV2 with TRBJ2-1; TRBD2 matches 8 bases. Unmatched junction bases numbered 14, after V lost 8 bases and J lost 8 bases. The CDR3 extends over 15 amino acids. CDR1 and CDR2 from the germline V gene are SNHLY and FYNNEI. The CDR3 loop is CASPGPGLVAYEQFF. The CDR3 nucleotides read TGTGCCAGCCCTGGGCCGGGACTAGTTGCGTATGAGCAGTTCTTC.

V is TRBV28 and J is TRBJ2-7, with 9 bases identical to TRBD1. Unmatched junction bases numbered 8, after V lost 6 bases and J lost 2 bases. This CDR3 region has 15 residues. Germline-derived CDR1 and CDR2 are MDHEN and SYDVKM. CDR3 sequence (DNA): TGTGCCAGCAGGGCCCGGGACAGGGCGACCTACGAGCAGTACTTC. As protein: CASRARDRATYEQYF.

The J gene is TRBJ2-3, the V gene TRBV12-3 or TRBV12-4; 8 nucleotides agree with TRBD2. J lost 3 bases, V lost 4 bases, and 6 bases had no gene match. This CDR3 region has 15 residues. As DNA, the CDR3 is TGTGCCAGCAGTTCCCCTACTAGCGGAACAGATACGCAGTATTTT. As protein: CASSSPTSGTDTQYF.

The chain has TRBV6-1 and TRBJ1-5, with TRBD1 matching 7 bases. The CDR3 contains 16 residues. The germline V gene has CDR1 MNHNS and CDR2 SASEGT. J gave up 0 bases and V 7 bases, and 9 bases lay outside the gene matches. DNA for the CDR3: TGTGCCAGCACCACGGGACAGTTCTATAGCAATCAGCCCCAGCATTTT. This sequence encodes CASTTGQFYSNQPQHF.

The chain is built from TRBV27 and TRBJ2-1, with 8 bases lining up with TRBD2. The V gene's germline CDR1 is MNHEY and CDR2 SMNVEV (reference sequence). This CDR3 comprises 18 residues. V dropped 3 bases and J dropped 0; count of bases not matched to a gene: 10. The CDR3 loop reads CASSFRHSGASSYNEQFF. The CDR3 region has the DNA TGTGCCAGCAGTTTCCGACATAGCGGGGCTAGCTCCTACAATGAGCAGTTCTTC.

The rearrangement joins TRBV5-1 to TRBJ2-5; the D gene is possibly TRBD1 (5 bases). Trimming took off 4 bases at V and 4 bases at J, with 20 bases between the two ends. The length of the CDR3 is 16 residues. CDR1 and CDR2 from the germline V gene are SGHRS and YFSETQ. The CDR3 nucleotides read TGCGCCAGCAGCCTCGAGTTGGGGCCACTCAGAGAGACCCAGTACTTC. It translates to CASSLELGPLRETQYF.

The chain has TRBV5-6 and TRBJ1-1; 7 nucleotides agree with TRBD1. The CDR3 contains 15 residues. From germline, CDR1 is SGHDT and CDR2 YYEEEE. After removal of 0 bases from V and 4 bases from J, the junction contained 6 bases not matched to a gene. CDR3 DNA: TGTGCCAGCAGCTTGGCCGGGGCAGGGGGCACTGAAGCTTTCTTT. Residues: CASSLAGAGGTEAFF.

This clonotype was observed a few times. CDR3 DNA: TGTGCCAGCAGCTTGACTAGCAAGAATGAGCAGTTCTTC. Protein product: CASSLTSKNEQFF. The chain carries TRBV7-9 and TRBJ2-1; 7 bases agree with TRBD2. V lost 3 bases, J lost 7 bases, and 3 bases stayed unmatched. This CDR3 contains 13 residues. The germline CDR1 and CDR2 sequences are SEHNR and FQNEAQ (reference sequence).

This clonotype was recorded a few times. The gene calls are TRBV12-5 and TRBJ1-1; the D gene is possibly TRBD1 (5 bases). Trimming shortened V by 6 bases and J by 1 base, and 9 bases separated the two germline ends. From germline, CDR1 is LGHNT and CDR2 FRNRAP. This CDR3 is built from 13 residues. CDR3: CASGRDRNTEAFF. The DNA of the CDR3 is TGTGCTAGTGGACGCGACAGGAACACTGAAGCTTTCTTT.

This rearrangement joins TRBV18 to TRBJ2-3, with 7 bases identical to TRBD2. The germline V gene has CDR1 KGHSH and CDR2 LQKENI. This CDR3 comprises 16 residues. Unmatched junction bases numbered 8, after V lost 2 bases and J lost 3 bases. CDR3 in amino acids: CASSPVLAAGTDTQYF. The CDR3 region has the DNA TGTGCCAGCTCACCAGTCCTAGCGGCCGGAACAGATACGCAGTATTTT.